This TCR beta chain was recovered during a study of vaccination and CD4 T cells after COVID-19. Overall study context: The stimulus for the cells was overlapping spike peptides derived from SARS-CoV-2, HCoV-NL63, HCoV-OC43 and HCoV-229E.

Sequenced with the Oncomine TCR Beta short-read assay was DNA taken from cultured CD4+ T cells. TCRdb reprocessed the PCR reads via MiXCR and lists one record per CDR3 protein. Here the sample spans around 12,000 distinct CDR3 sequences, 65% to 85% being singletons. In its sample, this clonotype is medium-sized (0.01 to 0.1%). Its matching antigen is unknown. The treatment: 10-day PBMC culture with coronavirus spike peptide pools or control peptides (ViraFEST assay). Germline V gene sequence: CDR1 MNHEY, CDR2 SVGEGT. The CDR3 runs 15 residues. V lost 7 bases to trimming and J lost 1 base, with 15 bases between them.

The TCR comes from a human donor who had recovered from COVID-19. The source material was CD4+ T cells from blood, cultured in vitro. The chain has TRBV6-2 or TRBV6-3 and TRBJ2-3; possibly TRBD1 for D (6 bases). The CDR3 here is CASTTPGTRTDTQYF. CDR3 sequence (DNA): TGTGCCAGCACCACACCCGGGACACGCACAGATACGCAGTATTTT.